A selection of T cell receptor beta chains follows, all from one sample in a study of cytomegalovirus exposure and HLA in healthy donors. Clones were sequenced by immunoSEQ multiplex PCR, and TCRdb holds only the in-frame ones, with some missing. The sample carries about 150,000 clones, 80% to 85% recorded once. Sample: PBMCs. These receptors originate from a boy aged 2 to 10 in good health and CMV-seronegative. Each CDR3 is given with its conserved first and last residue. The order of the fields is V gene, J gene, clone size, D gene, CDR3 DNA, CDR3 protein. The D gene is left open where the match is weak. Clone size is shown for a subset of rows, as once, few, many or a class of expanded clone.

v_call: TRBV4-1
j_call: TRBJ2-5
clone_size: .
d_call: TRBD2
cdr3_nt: TGCGCCAGCAGGAGGACTAGCGGGAGGGCCAGGCAAGAGACCCAGTACTTC
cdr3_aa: CASRRTSGRARQETQYF

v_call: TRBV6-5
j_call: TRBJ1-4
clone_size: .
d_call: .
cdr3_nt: TGTGCCAGCAGCTACAACAGGAGTCCTAATGAAAAACTGTTTTTT
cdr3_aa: CASSYNRSPNEKLFF

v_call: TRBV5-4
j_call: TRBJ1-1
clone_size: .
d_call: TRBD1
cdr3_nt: TGTGCCAGCAGCTTGGACCTAAACCGGGACAGGGGTGAAGCTTTCTTT
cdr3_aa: CASSLDLNRDRGEAFF

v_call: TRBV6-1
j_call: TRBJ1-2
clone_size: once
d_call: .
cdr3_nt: TGTGCCAGCAGTGAGGGACACCCTCAACGTGGTGGCTACACCTTC
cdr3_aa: CASSEGHPQRGGYTF

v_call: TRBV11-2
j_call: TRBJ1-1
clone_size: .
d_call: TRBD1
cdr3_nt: TGTGCCAGCAGCATTAGACAGGGTCGGACTGAAGCTTTCTTT
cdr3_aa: CASSIRQGRTEAFF

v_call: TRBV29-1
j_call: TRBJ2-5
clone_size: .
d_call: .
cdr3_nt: TGCAGCGTTGAGCGCCGAGGGATGAGGCAAGAGACCCAGTACTTC
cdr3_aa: CSVERRGMRQETQYF

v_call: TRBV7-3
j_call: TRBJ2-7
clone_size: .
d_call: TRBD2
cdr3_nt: TGTGCCAGCAGCTTTTACTTAGCGGGAGGGCCTTCACGGTGGACTTGGGGCTACGAGCAGTACTTC
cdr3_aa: CASSFYLAGGPSRWTWGYEQYF

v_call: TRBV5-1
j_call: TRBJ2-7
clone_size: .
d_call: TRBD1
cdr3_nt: TGCGCCAGCAGCTTCCGACAGGGGGCGATGGAGCAGTACTTC
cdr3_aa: CASSFRQGAMEQYF

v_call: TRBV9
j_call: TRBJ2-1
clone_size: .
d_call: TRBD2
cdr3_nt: TGTGCCAGCAGCCTTAGCGGGAGTCAGGGCAATGAGCAGTTCTTC
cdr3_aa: CASSLSGSQGNEQFF

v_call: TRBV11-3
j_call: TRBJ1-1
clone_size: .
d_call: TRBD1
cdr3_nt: TGTGCCAGCAGCTTAGATCCCTCGCGACAGGGGAACACTGAAGCTTTCTTT
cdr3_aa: CASSLDPSRQGNTEAFF

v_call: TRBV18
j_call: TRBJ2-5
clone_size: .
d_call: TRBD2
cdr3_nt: TGTGCCAGCTCCAAAGCGGGAGGGGAGCAAGAGACCCAGTACTTC
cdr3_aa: CASSKAGGEQETQYF

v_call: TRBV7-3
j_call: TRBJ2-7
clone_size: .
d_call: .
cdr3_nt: TGTGCCAGCAGCTTACCCGGGACTGACTACGAGCAGTACTTC
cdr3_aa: CASSLPGTDYEQYF

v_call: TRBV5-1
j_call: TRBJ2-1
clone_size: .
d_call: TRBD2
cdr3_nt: TGCGCCAGCAGCTATGGGACTAGCAATGAGCAGTTCTTC
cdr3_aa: CASSYGTSNEQFF

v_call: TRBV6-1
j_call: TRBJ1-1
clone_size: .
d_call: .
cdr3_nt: TGTGCCAGCAGTGACGGGTATCGTTTGAACACTGAAGCTTTCTTT
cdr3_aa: CASSDGYRLNTEAFF

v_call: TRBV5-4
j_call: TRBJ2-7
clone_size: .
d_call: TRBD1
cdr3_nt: TGTGCCACCACCTCCCGACAGGGGTTCAACGAGCAGTACTTC
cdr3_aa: CATTSRQGFNEQYF

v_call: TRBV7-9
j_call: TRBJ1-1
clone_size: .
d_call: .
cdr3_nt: TGTGCCAGCAGCCCCTACAACACTGAAGCTTTCTTT
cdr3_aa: CASSPYNTEAFF

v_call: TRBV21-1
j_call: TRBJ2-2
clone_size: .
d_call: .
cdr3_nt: TGTGCCAGCAGCAAAGGACTAGCTGCGAATTGGGACACCGGGGAGCTGTTTTTT
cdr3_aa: CASSKGLAANWDTGELFF

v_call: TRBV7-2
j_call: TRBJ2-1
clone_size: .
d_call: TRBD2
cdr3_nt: TGTGCCAGCAGCTTAGCTAGCGGGACCTACAATGAGCAGTTCTTC
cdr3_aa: CASSLASGTYNEQFF

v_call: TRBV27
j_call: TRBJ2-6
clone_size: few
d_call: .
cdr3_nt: TGTGCCAGCAGTCCAGGGGTAACTGGGGCCAACGTCCTGACTTTC
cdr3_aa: CASSPGVTGANVLTF

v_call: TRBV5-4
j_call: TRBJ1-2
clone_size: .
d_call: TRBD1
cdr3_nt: TGTGCCAGCAGCACGGACAGGATTTATGGCTACACCTTC
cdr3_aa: CASSTDRIYGYTF

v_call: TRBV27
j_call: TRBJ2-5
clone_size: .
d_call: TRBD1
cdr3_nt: TGTGCCAGCAGTTTCGACAGGGGTAAAGAGACCCAGTACTTC
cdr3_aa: CASSFDRGKETQYF

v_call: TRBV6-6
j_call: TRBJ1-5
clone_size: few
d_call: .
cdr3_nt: TGTGCCAGCAGTTACTCCGAAGGGGATCAGCCCCAGCATTTT
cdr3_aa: CASSYSEGDQPQHF

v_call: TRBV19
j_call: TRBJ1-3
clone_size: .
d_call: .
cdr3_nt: TGTGCCAGTAGTACAGGAAACACCATATATTTT
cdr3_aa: CASSTGNTIYF

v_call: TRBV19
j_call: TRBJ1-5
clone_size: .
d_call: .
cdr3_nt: TGTGCCAGTAGTCGGGCCGGACGGGATCGGAATCAGCCCCAGCATTTT
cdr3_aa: CASSRAGRDRNQPQHF

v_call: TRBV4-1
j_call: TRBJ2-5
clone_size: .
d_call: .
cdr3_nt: TGCGCCAGCAGCCGCGACTGGAGGGAGACCCAGTACTTC
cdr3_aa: CASSRDWRETQYF

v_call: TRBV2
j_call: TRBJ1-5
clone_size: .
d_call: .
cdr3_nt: TGTGCCAGCAGAGTCCTAGGTCGCAATCAGCCCCAGCATTTT
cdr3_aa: CASRVLGRNQPQHF

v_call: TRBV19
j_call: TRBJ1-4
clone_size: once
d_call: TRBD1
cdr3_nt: TGTGCCAGTACCCGTGGCGGGACAGGGGATGAAAAACTGTTTTTT
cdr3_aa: CASTRGGTGDEKLFF

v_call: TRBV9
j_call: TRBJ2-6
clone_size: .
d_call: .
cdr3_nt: TGTGCCAGCAGCGTAGCTACAGGGCTAGGGGCCAACGTCCTGACTTTC
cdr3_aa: CASSVATGLGANVLTF

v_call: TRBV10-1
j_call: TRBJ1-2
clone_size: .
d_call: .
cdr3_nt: TGCGCCAGCAGTGCAGGGGACCCTAGGGGCTACACCTTC
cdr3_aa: CASSAGDPRGYTF

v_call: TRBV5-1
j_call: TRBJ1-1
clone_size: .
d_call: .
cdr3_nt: TGCGCCAGCAGCTTGGGAGGGAACACTGAAGCTTTCTTT
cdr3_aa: CASSLGGNTEAFF

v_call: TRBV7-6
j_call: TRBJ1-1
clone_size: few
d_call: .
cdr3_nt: TGTGCCAGCAGCTTAGGACAGATAAACACTGAAGCTTTCTTT
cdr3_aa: CASSLGQINTEAFF

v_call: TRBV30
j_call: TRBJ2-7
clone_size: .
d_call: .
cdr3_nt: TGTGCCTGGAATTCGGGAACCTACGAGCAGTACTTC
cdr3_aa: CAWNSGTYEQYF

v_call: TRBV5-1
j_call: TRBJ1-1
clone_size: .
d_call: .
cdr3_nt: TGCGCCAGCAGCAAAGGGACAAAAACTTCTGAAGCTTTCTTT
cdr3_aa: CASSKGTKTSEAFF

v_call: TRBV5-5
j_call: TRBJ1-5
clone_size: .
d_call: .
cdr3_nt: TGTGCCAGCAGCTTTTCGGCGGTTAGCAATCAGCCCCAGCATTTT
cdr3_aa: CASSFSAVSNQPQHF

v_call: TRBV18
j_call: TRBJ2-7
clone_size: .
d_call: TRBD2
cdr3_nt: TGTGCCAGCTCACCCTGGACTAGCGGTATAAACGAGCAGTACTTC
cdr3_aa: CASSPWTSGINEQYF